This T cell receptor (beta chain) appears in the sequencing data of a study of control samples from healthy donors and cancer patients. Looked up from germline, CDR1 is SGHTA and CDR2 is FQGNSA. The CDR3 runs to 11 residues. Trimming shortened V by 5 bases and J by 13 bases, and 14 bases separated the two germline ends. Repertoires were generated with immunoSEQ multiplex PCR, while TCRdb's copy carries only in-frame clones and drops some. This sample carries tens of thousands of clones, about nine tenths of them seen once, and the ten largest clones take 7.2%. The source of this sequence is a man between 50 and 59 years old in good health. V usage is TRBV7-2 and J usage is TRBJ2-5; D not certain. Sequencing was carried out using blood. CDR3: CASSPMTSLYF. The CDR3 bases are TGTGCCAGCAGCCCCATGACCAGTTTGTACTTC. The full variable domain, with the rest looked up from reference TRBV7-2 and TRBJ2-5, is GAGVSQSPSNKVTEKGKDVELRCDPISGHTALYWYRQSLGQGLEFLIYFQGNSAPDKSGLPSDRFSAERTGGSVSTLTIQRTQQEDSAVYLCASSPMTSLYFGPGTRLLVL.